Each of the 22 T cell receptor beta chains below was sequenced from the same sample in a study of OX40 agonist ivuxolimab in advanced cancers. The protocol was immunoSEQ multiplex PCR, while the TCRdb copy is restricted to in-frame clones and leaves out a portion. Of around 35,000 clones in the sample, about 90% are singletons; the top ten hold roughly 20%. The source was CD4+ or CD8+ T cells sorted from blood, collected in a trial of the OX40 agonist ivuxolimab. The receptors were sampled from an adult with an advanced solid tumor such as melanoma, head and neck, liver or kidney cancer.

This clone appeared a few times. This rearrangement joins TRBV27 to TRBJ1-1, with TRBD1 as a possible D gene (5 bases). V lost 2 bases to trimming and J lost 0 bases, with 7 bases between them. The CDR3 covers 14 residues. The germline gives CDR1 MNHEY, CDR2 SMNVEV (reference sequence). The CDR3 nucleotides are TGTGCCAGCAGTTTAACAGGATTGAACACTGAAGCTTTCTTT. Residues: CASSLTGLNTEAFF.

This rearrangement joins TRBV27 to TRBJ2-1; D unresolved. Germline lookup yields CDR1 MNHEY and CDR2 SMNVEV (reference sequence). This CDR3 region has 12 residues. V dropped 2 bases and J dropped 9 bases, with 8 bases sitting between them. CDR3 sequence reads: CASSLIKSEQFF. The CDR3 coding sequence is TGTGCCAGCAGTTTAATCAAGAGTGAGCAGTTCTTC.

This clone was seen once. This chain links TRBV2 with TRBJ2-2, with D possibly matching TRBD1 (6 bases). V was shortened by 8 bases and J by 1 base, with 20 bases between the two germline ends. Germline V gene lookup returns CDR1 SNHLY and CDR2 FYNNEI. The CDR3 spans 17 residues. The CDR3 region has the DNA TGTGCCAGCCTCGTCCCAGGGGACCCTTTGAACACCGGGGAGCTGTTTTTT. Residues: CASLVPGDPLNTGELFF.

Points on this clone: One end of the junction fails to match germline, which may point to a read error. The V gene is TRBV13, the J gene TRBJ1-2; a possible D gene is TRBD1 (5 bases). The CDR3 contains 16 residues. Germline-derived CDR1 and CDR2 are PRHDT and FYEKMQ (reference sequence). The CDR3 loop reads CASSLGPGTPLYGYTF. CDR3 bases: TGTGCCAGCAGTTTAGGCCCCGGGACCCCGCTCTATGGCTACACCTTC.

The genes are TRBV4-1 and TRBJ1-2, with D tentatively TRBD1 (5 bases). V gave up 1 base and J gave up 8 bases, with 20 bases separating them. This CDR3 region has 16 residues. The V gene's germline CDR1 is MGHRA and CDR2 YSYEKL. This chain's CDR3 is CASSQVSTGPGFGYTF. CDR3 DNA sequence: TGCGCCAGCAGCCAAGTTAGTACAGGCCCGGGGTTCGGCTACACCTTC.

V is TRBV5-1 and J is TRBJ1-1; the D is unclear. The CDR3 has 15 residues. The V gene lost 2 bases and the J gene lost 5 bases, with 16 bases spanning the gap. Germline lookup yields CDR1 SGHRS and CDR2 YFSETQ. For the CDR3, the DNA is TGCGCCAGCAGCTTCCGTCCTTCCTCCAGTACTGAAGCTTTCTTT. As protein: CASSFRPSSSTEAFF.

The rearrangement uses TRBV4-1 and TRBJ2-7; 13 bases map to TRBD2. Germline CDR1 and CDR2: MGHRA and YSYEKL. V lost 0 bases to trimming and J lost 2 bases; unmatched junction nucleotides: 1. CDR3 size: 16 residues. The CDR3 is CASSQEGLAGTYEQYF. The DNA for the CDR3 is TGCGCCAGCAGCCAAGAGGGACTAGCGGGGACCTACGAGCAGTACTTC.

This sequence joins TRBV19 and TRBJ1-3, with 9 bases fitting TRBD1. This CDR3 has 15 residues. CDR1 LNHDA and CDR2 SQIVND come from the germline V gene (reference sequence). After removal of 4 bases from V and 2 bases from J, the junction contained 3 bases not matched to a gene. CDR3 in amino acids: CASSTGTGTGNTIYF. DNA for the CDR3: TGTGCCAGTAGTACCGGGACAGGGACTGGAAACACCATATATTTT. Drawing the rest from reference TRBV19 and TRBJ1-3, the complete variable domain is DGGITQSPKYLFRKEGQNVTLSCEQNLNHDAMYWYRQDPGQGLRLIYYSQIVNDFQKGDIAEGYSVSREKKESFPLTVTSAQKNPTAFYLCASSTGTGTGNTIYFGEGSWLTVV.

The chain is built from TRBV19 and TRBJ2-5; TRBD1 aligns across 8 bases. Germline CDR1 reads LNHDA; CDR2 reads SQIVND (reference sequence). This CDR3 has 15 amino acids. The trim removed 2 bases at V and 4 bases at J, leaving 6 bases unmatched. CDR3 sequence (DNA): TGTGCCAGTAGTATATCGGGACAGGAAGGAGAGACCCAGTACTTC. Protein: CASSISGQEGETQYF.

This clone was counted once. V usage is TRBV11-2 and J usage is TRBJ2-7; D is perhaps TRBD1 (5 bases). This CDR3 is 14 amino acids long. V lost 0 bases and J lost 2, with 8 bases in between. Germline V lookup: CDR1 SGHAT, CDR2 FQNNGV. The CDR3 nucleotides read TGTGCCAGCAGCTTAGAAGACAGCACCTACGAGCAGTACTTC. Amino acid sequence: CASSLEDSTYEQYF. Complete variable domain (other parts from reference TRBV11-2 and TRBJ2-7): EAGVAQSPRYKIIEKRQSVAFWCNPISGHATLYWYQQILGQGPKLLIQFQNNGVVDDSQLPKDRFSAERLKGVDSTLKIQPAKLEDSAVYLCASSLEDSTYEQYFGPGTRLTVT.

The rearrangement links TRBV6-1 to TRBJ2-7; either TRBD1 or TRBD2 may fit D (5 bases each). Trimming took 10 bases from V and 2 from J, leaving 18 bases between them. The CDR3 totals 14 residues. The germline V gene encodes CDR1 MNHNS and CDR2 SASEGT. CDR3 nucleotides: TGTGCCACCGGTCGTGGGGACGGCCCCTACGAGCAGTACTTC. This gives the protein CATGRGDGPYEQYF.

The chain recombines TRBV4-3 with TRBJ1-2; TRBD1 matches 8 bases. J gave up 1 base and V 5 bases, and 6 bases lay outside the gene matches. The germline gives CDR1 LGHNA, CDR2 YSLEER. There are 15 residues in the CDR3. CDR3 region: CASSYQTGDNYGYTF. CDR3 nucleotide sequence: TGCGCCAGCAGCTACCAGACAGGGGATAACTATGGCTACACCTTC.

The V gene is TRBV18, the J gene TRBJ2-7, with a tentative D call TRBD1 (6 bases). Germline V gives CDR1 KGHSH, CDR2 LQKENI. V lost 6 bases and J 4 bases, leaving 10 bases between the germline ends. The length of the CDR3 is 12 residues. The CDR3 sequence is CASSSTGYEQYF. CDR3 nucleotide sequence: TGTGCCAGCTCTTCTACAGGGTACGAGCAGTACTTC.

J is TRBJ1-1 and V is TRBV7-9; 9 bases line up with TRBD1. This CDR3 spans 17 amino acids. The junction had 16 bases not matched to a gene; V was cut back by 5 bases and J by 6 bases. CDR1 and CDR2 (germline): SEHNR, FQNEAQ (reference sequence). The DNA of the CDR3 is TGTGCCAGCAGCGCCGGGACAGGGCTTGAAGGGTTCGCTGAAGCTTTCTTT. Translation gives CASSAGTGLEGFAEAFF.

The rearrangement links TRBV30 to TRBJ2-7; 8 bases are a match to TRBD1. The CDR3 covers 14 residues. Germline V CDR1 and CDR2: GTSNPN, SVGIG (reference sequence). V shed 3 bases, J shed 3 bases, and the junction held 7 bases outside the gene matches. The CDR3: CAWSKGQGVYEQYF. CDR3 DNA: TGTGCCTGGAGCAAAGGACAGGGCGTCTACGAGCAGTACTTC.

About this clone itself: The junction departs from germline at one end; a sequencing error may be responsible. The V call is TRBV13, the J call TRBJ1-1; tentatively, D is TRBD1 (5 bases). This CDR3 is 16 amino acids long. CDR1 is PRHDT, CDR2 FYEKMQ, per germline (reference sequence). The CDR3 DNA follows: TGTGCCAGCACCTTAGTGTGGTTCAGGGCGAACACTGAAGCTTTCTTT. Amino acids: CASTLVWFRANTEAFF.

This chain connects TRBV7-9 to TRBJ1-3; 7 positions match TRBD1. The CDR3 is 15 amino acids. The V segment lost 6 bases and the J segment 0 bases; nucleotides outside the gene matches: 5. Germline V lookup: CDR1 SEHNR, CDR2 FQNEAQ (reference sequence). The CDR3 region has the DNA TGTGCCAGCAGAGTGACAGGGAACTCTGGAAACACCATATATTTT. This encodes CASRVTGNSGNTIYF. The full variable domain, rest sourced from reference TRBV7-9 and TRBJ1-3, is DTGVSQNPRHKITKRGQNVTFRCDPISEHNRLYWYRQTLGQGPEFLTYFQNEAQLEKSRLLSDRFSAERPKGSFSTLEIQRTEQGDSAMYLCASRVTGNSGNTIYFGEGSWLTVV.

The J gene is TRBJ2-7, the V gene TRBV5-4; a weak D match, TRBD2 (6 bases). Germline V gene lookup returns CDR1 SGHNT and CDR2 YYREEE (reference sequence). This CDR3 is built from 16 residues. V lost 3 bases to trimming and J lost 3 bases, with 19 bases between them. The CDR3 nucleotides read TGTGCCAGCAGCTACGCTGGCGGGACGCTTATCTACGAGCAGTACTTC. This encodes CASSYAGGTLIYEQYF. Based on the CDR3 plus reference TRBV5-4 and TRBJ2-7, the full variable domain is ETGVTQSPTHLIKTRGQQVTLRCSSQSGHNTVSWYQQALGQGPQFIFQYYREEENGRGNFPPRFSGLQFPNYSSELNVNALELDDSALYLCASSYAGGTLIYEQYFGPGTRLTVT.

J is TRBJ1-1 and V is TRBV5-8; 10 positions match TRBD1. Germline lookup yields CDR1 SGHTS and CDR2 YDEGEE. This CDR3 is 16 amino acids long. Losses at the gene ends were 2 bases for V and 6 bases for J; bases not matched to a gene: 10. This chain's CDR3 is CASSFLPGQGTAEAFF. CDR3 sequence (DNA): TGTGCCAGCAGCTTCCTACCGGGACAGGGGACGGCTGAAGCTTTCTTT. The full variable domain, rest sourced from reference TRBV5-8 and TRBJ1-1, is EAGVTQSPTHLIKTRGQQATLRCSPISGHTSVYWYQQALGLGLQFLLWYDEGEERNRGNFPPRFSGRQFPNYSSELNVNALELEDSALYLCASSFLPGQGTAEAFFGQGTRLTVV.

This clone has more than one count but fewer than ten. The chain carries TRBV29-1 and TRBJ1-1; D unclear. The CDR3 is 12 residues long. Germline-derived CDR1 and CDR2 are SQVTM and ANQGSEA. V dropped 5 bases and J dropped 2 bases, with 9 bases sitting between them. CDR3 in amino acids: CSVTAGNTEAFF. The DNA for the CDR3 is TGCAGCGTTACGGCGGGCAACACTGAAGCTTTCTTT.

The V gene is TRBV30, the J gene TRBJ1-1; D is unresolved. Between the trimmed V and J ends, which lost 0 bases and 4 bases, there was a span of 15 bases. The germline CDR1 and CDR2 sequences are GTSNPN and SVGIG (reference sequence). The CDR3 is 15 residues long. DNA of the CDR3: TGTGCCTGGAGTGTACAGATAGGGAGGAGCACTGAAGCTTTCTTT. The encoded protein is CAWSVQIGRSTEAFF. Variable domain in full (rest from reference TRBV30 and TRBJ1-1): SQTIHQWPATLVQPVGSPLSLECTVEGTSNPNLYWYRQAAGRGLQLLFYSVGIGQISSEVPQNLSASRPQDRQFILSSKKLLLSDSGFYLCAWSVQIGRSTEAFFGQGTRLTVV.

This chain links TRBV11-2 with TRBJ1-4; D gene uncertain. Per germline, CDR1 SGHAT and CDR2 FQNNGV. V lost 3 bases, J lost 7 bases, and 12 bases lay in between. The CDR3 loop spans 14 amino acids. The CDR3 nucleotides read TGTGCCAGCAGCTTGGCCGGGTCGTTTGAAAAACTGTTTTTT. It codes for CASSLAGSFEKLFF.